What follows are 30 T cell receptor beta chains derived from one specimen sequenced in a study of radiation and T cells in renal cell carcinoma. Time point described: blood 4 weeks post-SBRT, at nephrectomy. The treatment is: 15 Gy SBRT to primary tumor, nephrectomy 4 weeks later. Libraries were prepared by immunoSEQ multiplex PCR; TCRdb keeps only in-frame clonotypes and omits some of them. The top ten hold less than 35% of the sample, which has fewer than 45,000 clones, 82% seen once. The sequenced sample was blood, obtained from a patient whose treatment included radiotherapy and nephrectomy. The source of these receptors is a woman aged 70 to 79 with renal cell carcinoma.

The rearrangement links TRBV30 to TRBJ2-5, with 9 positions matching TRBD1. Germline-derived CDR1 and CDR2 are GTSNPN and SVGIG (reference sequence). CDR3 size: 14 residues. With 5 bases clipped from V and 4 bases from J, the junction kept 8 bases outside the gene matches. This chain's CDR3 is CAWLTGTGSETQYF. In nucleotides, the CDR3 is TGTGCCTGGCTCACCGGGACAGGGTCAGAGACCCAGTACTTC.

The sample holds a few counts of this clone. The chain carries TRBV18 and TRBJ1-1; the D is unclear. The germline V and J ends were trimmed by 3 bases and 1 base, with 12 bases remaining between them. This CDR3 has 15 residues. Germline loops: CDR1 KGHSH, CDR2 LQKENI. CDR3 bases: TGTGCCAGCTCACCTGGTTGGCAGCAGAACACTGAAGCTTTCTTT. It codes for CASSPGWQQNTEAFF.

This sequence joins TRBV4-1 and TRBJ2-7, with D perhaps TRBD1 (5 bases). CDR3 length: 15 residues. Germline loops: CDR1 MGHRA, CDR2 YSYEKL. V was clipped by 0 bases and J by 2 bases, with 11 bases between them. The CDR3 is CASSQDNRNAYEQYF. CDR3 coding DNA: TGCGCCAGCAGCCAAGATAACAGGAACGCCTACGAGCAGTACTTC.

The chain employs TRBV5-8 and TRBJ1-1, with TRBD1 identical over 10 bases. V was pared by 2 bases and J by 0 bases, with 7 bases of the junction left unmatched. The germline V gene encodes CDR1 SGHTS and CDR2 YDEGEE. The CDR3 loop spans 17 amino acids. The CDR3 DNA reads as TGTGCCAGCAGCTTCAGGGCGGGACAGGGGATGAACACTGAAGCTTTCTTT. Translation gives CASSFRAGQGMNTEAFF.

V gene TRBV7-2 combines with J gene TRBJ2-4; tentative D call: TRBD2 (5 bases). The CDR3 contains 12 residues. The V gene's germline CDR1 is SGHTA and CDR2 FQGNSA. V gave up 5 bases and J gave up 7 bases, with 9 bases separating them. For the CDR3, the DNA is TGTGCCAGCAGCAGCCCTAGCAACATTCAGTACTTC. Its translation is CASSSPSNIQYF. The full variable domain, in which reference TRBV7-2 and TRBJ2-4 provide the parts outside the CDR3, is GAGVSQSPSNKVTEKGKDVELRCDPISGHTALYWYRQSLGQGLEFLIYFQGNSAPDKSGLPSDRFSAERTGGSVSTLTIQRTQQEDSAVYLCASSSPSNIQYFGAGTRLSVL.

In its sample, this clone was seen once. CDR3 sequence (DNA): TGCGCCAGCAGCTTGACTGCGACAGGGGGCAAGGTTTACGAGCAGTACTTC. The encoded protein is CASSLTATGGKVYEQYF. The chain combines TRBV5-1 with TRBJ2-7, with TRBD1 matching over 10 bases. Germline trimming cut 1 base from V and 4 bases from J; bases unmatched to any gene: 11. The CDR3 is made up of 17 amino acids. The germline gives CDR1 SGHRS, CDR2 YFSETQ. The full variable domain, its missing parts supplied by reference TRBV5-1 and TRBJ2-7, is KAGVTQTPRYLIKTRGQQVTLSCSPISGHRSVSWYQQTPGQGLQFLFEYFSETQRNKGNFPGRFSGRQFSNSRSEMNVSTLELGDSALYLCASSLTATGGKVYEQYFGPGTRLTVT.

This rearrangement joins TRBV27 to TRBJ2-7; no reliable D call. There are 11 residues in the CDR3. Trimming shortened V by 7 bases and J by 3 bases, and 7 bases separated the two germline ends. The V gene's germline CDR1 is MNHEY and CDR2 SMNVEV (reference sequence). CDR3 nucleotide sequence: TGTGCCAGCATGGGGAACTACGAGCAGTACTTC. This sequence encodes CASMGNYEQYF.

This chain joins TRBV7-8 and TRBJ1-1; 7 nucleotides agree with TRBD1. The germline gives CDR1 SGHVS, CDR2 FQNEAQ. There are 15 residues in the CDR3. The ends lost 2 bases at V and 4 bases at J; junction bases unmatched: 7. The CDR3 bases are TGTGCCAGCAGCTTACTAGGGGCAGGGGGCACTGAAGCTTTCTTT. Its translation is CASSLLGAGGTEAFF.

The genes are TRBV9 and TRBJ2-3, with 7 bases fitting TRBD2. CDR3 size: 16 residues. In germline, CDR1 is SGDLS, CDR2 YYNGEE. Germline trimming cut 0 bases from V and 6 bases from J; bases unmatched to any gene: 10. CDR3: CASSVGRSGWVDTQYF. The CDR3 bases are TGTGCCAGCAGCGTAGGGCGTAGCGGGTGGGTGGATACGCAGTATTTT.

This chain uses TRBV19 with TRBJ1-4, with unresolved D. The CDR3 extends over 14 amino acids. CDR1 and CDR2 from the germline V gene are LNHDA and SQIVND (reference sequence). Trimming removed 3 bases from V and 8 bases from J, with 13 bases in between. CDR3 region: CASSIPSEREKLFF. The CDR3 DNA reads TGTGCCAGTAGTATTCCTAGTGAGAGGGAAAAACTGTTTTTT.

The chain uses TRBV7-2 and TRBJ2-3; tentatively, D is TRBD1 or TRBD2 (5 bases each). Germline assignment: CDR1 SGHTA and CDR2 FQGNSA. Trimming removed 0 bases from V and 0 bases from J, with 7 bases in between. This CDR3 spans 15 amino acids. The CDR3 DNA reads as TGTGCCAGCAGCTTAGCGGGGGTGAGCACAGATACGCAGTATTTT. Translating it yields CASSLAGVSTDTQYF.

The rearrangement links TRBV2 to TRBJ2-3; D call uncertain. Germline V gene sequence: CDR1 SNHLY, CDR2 FYNNEI. The V end lost 6 bases, the J end lost 8 bases, and 18 bases lay between the germline ends. This CDR3 contains 14 residues. The CDR3 reads CASSPQNPRVTQYF. CDR3 DNA: TGTGCCAGCAGCCCCCAAAACCCACGTGTTACGCAGTATTTT.

The chain joins TRBV11-3 to TRBJ1-1; 9 nucleotides agree with TRBD1. CDR3 size: 15 residues. Germline loops: CDR1 SGHNT, CDR2 YENEEA. The V and J ends lost 5 bases and 0 bases, in that order; junction bases with no gene match: 4. DNA of the CDR3: TGTGCCAGCAGCCCTGGACAGGGGATGAACACTGAAGCTTTCTTT. Amino acid sequence: CASSPGQGMNTEAFF. The variable domain in full, completed from reference TRBV11-3 and TRBJ1-1, reads EAGVVQSPRYKIIEKKQPVAFWCNPISGHNTLYWYLQNLGQGPELLIRYENEEAVDDSQLPKDRFSAERLKGVDSTLKIQPAELGDSAVYLCASSPGQGMNTEAFFGQGTRLTVV.

The gene calls are TRBV12-5 and TRBJ1-2; D is uncertain. CDR3 length: 15 residues. V lost 4 bases, J lost 6 bases, and 18 bases lay in between. Germline V gene data show CDR1 as LGHNT and CDR2 as FRNRAP. In nucleotides, the CDR3 is TGTGCTAGTGGTTGGATCCTCTTGGGTTTTCATGGCTACACCTTC. Amino acids: CASGWILLGFHGYTF.

This rearrangement joins TRBV4-1 to TRBJ2-7, with 9 bases aligning to TRBD1. The CDR3 spans 13 residues. Germline CDR1 MGHRA, CDR2 YSYEKL. J gave up 4 bases and V 6 bases, and 4 bases lay outside the gene matches. The CDR3 here is CASSPDRGYEQYF. The DNA for the CDR3 is TGCGCCAGCAGTCCGGACAGGGGTTACGAGCAGTACTTC.

The chain links TRBV6-5 to TRBJ2-2; 8 positions agree with TRBD1. The CDR3 has 16 residues. The ends lost 0 bases at V and 6 bases at J; junction bases unmatched: 6. Germline V lookup: CDR1 MNHEY, CDR2 SVGAGI. The CDR3 DNA reads as TGTGCCAGCAGTTACTCAGACAGGGGAGGAGCCGGGGAGCTGTTTTTT. It translates to CASSYSDRGGAGELFF.

The chain links TRBV29-1 to TRBJ1-3; the D gene is possibly TRBD1 (6 bases). CDR1 SQVTM and CDR2 ANQGSEA come from the germline V gene. The CDR3 covers 13 residues. V was pared by 3 bases and J by 11 bases, with 17 bases between. CDR3 sequence: CSVDFRTDGAIYF. The CDR3 nucleotides read TGCAGCGTTGATTTCCGGACAGACGGCGCCATATATTTT.

The chain uses TRBV7-8 and TRBJ2-2; D is possibly TRBD1 (6 bases). Trimming removed 2 bases at V and 2 bases at J, with 18 bases between. From germline, CDR1 is SGHVS and CDR2 FQNEAQ. This CDR3 contains 18 residues. Here the CDR3 DNA reads TGTGCCAGCAGCTTATTATACCCCCCGGGACACAACACCGGGGAGCTGTTTTTT. This translates into CASSLLYPPGHNTGELFF. The full variable domain, in which reference TRBV7-8 and TRBJ2-2 provide the parts outside the CDR3, is GAGVSQSPRYKVAKRGQDVALRCDPISGHVSLFWYQQALGQGPEFLTYFQNEAQLDKSGLPSDRFFAERPEGSVSTLKIQRTQQEDSAVYLCASSLLYPPGHNTGELFFGEGSRLTVL.

The CDR3 nucleotides are TGTGCCAGCAGCTTGGACAGGGGAGAAATGAACACTGAAGCTTTCTTT. This translates into CASSLDRGEMNTEAFF. V and J are TRBV5-4 and TRBJ1-1; 7 nucleotides agree with TRBD1. There are 16 residues in the CDR3. Germline V gene sequence: CDR1 SGHNT, CDR2 YYREEE (reference sequence). Germline trimming cut 0 bases from V and 0 bases from J; bases unmatched to any gene: 5.

This chain uses TRBV28 with TRBJ1-1; 9 positions match TRBD1. Germline lookup yields CDR1 MDHEN and CDR2 SYDVKM. The CDR3 spans 15 residues. V dropped 7 bases and J dropped 4; count of bases not matched to a gene: 10. The CDR3 is CASNAPGQGPTEAFF. CDR3 nucleotides: TGTGCCAGCAACGCCCCAGGACAGGGGCCCACTGAAGCTTTCTTT.

The chain combines TRBV5-4 with TRBJ1-1; D is ambiguous. Germline V gives CDR1 SGHNT, CDR2 YYREEE (reference sequence). The V and J ends lost 3 bases and 1 base respectively, with 4 bases between them. The CDR3 contains 12 residues. The CDR3 is CASSYGNTEAFF. The DNA for the CDR3 is TGTGCCAGCAGCTACGGGAACACTGAAGCTTTCTTT.

This clone was picked up one time. V is TRBV9 and J is TRBJ2-1; D ambiguous. The CDR3 has 12 amino acids. Germline V gene data show CDR1 as SGDLS and CDR2 as YYNGEE. V lost 5 bases and J lost 9, with 12 bases in between. The CDR3 spells CASSARGFEQFF. The CDR3 DNA reads as TGTGCCAGCAGTGCCCGCGGCTTTGAGCAGTTCTTC. The whole variable domain, remainder taken from reference TRBV9 and TRBJ2-1, is DSGVTQTPKHLITATGQRVTLRCSPRSGDLSVYWYQQSLDQGLQFLIQYYNGEERAKGNILERFSAQQFPDLHSELNLSSLELGDSALYFCASSARGFEQFFGPGTRLTVL.

This clone was seen a handful of times. This chain's CDR3 is CASSFTGAGEAFF. Here the CDR3 DNA reads TGTGCCAGCAGTTTTACAGGGGCTGGTGAAGCTTTCTTT. V is TRBV27 and J is TRBJ1-1; 7 bases line up with TRBD1. Trimming at V came to 3 bases and at J to 7 bases, leaving 5 bases not matched to a gene. This CDR3 has 13 residues. Germline values: CDR1 MNHEY, CDR2 SMNVEV (reference sequence).

This clone showed up just a few times. V usage is TRBV29-1 and J usage is TRBJ1-1; 9 bases fit TRBD1. The trim removed 7 bases at V and 12 bases at J, leaving 15 bases unmatched. This CDR3 spans 13 amino acids. Germline V lookup: CDR1 SQVTM, CDR2 ANQGSEA. CDR3 region: CSGMGQGVSPPFF. The CDR3 nucleotides are TGCAGCGGTATGGGACAGGGCGTTAGTCCGCCTTTCTTT.

This sequence joins TRBV25-1 and TRBJ2-7; 10 bases are shared with TRBD1. The CDR3 is 15 residues long. The germline V gene has CDR1 MGHDK and CDR2 SYGVNS. V gave up 6 bases and J gave up 7 bases; unmatched junction bases: 12. Here the CDR3 reads CASRRGTGDSREQYF. The CDR3 nucleotides read TGTGCCAGCAGGAGAGGGACAGGGGATTCTAGGGAGCAGTACTTC.

The chain carries TRBV5-4 and TRBJ2-3; tentatively, D is TRBD2 (5 bases). CDR1 is SGHNT, CDR2 YYREEE, per germline (reference sequence). The CDR3 runs to 16 residues. V was trimmed by 6 bases and J by 3 bases, leaving 20 bases between them. The CDR3 bases are TGTGCCAGCACTACGAGAGGGAGCGCGTCAACAGATACGCAGTATTTT. It encodes CASTTRGSASTDTQYF.

The chain couples TRBV6-1 to TRBJ2-7; D remains ambiguous. Germline-derived CDR1 and CDR2 are MNHNS and SASEGT. CDR3 length equals 13 residues. The V and J ends lost 2 bases and 3 bases respectively, with 8 bases between them. The chain's CDR3 is CASSESRLYEQYF. As DNA, the CDR3 is TGTGCCAGCAGTGAAAGTCGCCTCTACGAGCAGTACTTC.

V is TRBV30 and J is TRBJ1-4; D may be TRBD1 (6 bases). This CDR3 comprises 15 residues. From germline, CDR1 is GTSNPN and CDR2 SVGIG (reference sequence). The V and J ends lost 2 bases and 3 bases respectively, with 13 bases between them. The CDR3 protein is CAWSRRGLANEKLFF. In nucleotides, the CDR3 is TGTGCCTGGAGTCGCAGGGGTTTGGCTAATGAAAAACTGTTTTTT.

The chain couples TRBV20-1 to TRBJ2-5, with unresolved D. CDR1 DFQATT and CDR2 SNEGSKA come from the germline V gene (reference sequence). The CDR3 extends over 10 amino acids. Trimming left V 5 bases short and J 1 base short, with 2 bases between. This CDR3 is CSASQETQYF. As DNA, the CDR3 is TGCAGTGCTTCCCAAGAGACCCAGTACTTC.

The V call is TRBV18, the J call TRBJ1-1; no definite D call. Germline assignment: CDR1 KGHSH and CDR2 LQKENI. Trimming left V 1 base short and J 0 bases short, with 9 bases between. The CDR3 covers 15 residues. CDR3 nucleotides: TGTGCCAGCTCACCACGGGTCCCCATGAACACTGAAGCTTTCTTT. Translated, it gives CASSPRVPMNTEAFF.